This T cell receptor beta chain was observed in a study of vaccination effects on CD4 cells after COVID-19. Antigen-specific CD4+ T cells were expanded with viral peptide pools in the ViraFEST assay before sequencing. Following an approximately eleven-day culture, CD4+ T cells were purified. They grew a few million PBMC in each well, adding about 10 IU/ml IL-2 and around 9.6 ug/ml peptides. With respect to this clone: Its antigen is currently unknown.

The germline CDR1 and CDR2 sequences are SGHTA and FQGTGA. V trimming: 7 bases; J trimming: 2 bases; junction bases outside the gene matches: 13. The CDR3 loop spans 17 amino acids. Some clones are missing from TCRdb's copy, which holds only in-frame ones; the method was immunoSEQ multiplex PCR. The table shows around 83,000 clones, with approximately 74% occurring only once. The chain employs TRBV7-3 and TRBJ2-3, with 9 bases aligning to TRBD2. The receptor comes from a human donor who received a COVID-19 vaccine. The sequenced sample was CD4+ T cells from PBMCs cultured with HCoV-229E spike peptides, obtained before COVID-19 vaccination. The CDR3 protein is CASKAIGGGEYTDTQYF. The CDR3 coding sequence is TGTGCCAGCAAAGCTATAGGCGGGGGGGAATACACAGATACGCAGTATTTT.